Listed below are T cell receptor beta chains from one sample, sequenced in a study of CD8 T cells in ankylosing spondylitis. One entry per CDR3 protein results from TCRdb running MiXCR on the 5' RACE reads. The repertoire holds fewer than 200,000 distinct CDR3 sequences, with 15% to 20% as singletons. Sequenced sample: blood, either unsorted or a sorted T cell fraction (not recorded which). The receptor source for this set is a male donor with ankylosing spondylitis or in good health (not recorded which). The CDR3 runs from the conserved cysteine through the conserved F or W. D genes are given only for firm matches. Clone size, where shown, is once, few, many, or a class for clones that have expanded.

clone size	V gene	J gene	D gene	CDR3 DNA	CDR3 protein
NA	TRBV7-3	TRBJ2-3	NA	TGTGCCAGCAGCCATGAACAGCAATCGACGCAGTATTTT	CASSHEQQSTQYF
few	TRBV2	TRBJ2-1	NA	TGTGCCAGCAGTGGCGGTGTCGCGCAGCAGTTCTTC	CASSGGVAQQFF
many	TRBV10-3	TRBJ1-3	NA	TGTGCCATCAGTGAAGGGACGGGGGGCCGCTCTGGAAACACCATATATTTT	CAISEGTGGRSGNTIYF
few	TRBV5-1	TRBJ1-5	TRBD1	TGCGCCAGCAGCTTCCGACAGGGCGGGCAGCCCCAGCATTTT	CASSFRQGGQPQHF
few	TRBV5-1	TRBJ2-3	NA	TGCGCCAGCAGCTTGGGATTCACAGATACGCAGTATTTT	CASSLGFTDTQYF
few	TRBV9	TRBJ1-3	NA	TGTGCCAGCAGCGTAGGGACAGCTGGAAACACCATATATTTT	CASSVGTAGNTIYF
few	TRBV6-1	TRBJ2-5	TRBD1	TGTGCCAGCAGGAGGGGACAGTTCCAAGAGACCCAGTACTTC	CASRRGQFQETQYF
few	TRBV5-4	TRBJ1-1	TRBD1	TGTGCCAGCAGCAGCAGGGGGATCATCGCTGAAGCTTTCTTT	CASSSRGIIAEAFF
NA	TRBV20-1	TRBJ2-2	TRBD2	TGCAGTGCTAGCGGGAGGGTTTCCGGGGAGCTGTTTTTT	CSASGRVSGELFF
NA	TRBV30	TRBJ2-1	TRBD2	TGTGCCTGGAGTCAGACTAGCGGCGAGCAGTTCTTC	CAWSQTSGEQFF
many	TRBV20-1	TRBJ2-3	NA	TGCAGTGCTAGAGATAGCGCAGCAGATACGCAGTATTTT	CSARDSAADTQYF
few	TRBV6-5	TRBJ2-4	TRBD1	TGTGCCAGCAGTTACTCTTCCACGGGACAGGGAAACATTCAGTACTTC	CASSYSSTGQGNIQYF
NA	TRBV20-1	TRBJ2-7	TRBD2	TGCAGTGCCCGGCGGGAGAGCTCCTACGAGCAGTACTTC	CSARRESSYEQYF
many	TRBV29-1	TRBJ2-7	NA	TGCAGCGTTGTGGGAGCCTCCTACGAGCAGTACTTC	CSVVGASYEQYF
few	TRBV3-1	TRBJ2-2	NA	TGTGCCAGCAGCCAAGCCCCGCGGACCGGGGAGCTGTTTTTT	CASSQAPRTGELFF
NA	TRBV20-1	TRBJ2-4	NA	TGCAGTGCTAGCATAGATTTCGAGACAGATACCAAAAACATTCAGTACTTC	CSASIDFETDTKNIQYF
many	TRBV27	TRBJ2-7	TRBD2	TGTGCCACGGAACTAGCGGGAGAAGAGCAGTACTTC	CATELAGEEQYF
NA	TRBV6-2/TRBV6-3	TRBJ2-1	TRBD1	TGTGCCAGCAGCTTTCAGGGGGCCTCTAAGAACAATGAGCAGTTCTTC	CASSFQGASKNNEQFF
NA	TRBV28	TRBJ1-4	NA	TGTGCCAGCAGTTTATTAGATGCAACTAATGAAAAACTGTTTTTT	CASSLLDATNEKLFF
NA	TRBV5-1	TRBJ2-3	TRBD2	TGCGCCAGCAGCTTGGCGGGAGGGCCCGAGGCTACGCAGTATTTT	CASSLAGGPEATQYF